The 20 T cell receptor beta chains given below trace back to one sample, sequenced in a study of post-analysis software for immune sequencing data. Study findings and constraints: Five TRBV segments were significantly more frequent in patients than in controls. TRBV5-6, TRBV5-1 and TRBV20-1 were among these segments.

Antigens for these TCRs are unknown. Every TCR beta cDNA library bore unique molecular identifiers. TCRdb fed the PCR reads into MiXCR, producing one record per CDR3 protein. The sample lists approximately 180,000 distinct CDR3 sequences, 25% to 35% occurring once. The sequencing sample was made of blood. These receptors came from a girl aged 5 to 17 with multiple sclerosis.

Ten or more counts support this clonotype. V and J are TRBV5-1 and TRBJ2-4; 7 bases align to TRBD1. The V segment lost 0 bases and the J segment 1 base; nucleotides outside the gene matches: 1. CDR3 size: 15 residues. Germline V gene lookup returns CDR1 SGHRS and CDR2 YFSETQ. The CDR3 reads CASSLEGAAKNIQYF. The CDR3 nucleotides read TGCGCCAGCAGCTTGGAGGGGGCGGCCAAAAACATTCAGTACTTC.

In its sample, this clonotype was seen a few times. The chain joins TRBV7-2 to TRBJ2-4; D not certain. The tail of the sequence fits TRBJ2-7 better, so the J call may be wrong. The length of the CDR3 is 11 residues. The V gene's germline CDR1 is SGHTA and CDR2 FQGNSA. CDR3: CASSGLYEQYF. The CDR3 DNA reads TGTGCCAGCAGCGGCCTCTACGAGCAGTACTTC.

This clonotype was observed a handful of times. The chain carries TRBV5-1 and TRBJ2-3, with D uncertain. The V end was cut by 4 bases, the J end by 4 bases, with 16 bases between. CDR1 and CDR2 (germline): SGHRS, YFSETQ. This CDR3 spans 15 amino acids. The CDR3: CASSQNTILPDTQYF. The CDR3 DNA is TGCGCCAGCAGCCAAAACACCATCCTACCAGATACGCAGTATTTT.

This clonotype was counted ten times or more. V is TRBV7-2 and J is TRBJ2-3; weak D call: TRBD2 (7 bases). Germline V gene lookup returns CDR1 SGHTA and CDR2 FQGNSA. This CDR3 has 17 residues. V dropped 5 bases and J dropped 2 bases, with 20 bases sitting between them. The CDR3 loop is CASSHPIRGGPTDTQYF. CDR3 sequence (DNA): TGTGCCAGCAGCCACCCCATTCGCGGGGGCCCCACAGATACGCAGTATTTT.

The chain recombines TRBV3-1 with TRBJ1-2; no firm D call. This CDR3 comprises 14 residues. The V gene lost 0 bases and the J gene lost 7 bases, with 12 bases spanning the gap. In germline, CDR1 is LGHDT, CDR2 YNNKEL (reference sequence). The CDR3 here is CASSQDLGVGGYTF. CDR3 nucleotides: TGTGCCAGCAGCCAAGATCTGGGTGTTGGTGGCTACACCTTC.

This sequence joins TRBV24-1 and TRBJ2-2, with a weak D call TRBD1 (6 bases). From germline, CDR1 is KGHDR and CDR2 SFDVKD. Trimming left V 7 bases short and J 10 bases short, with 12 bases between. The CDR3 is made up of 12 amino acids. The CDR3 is CATRNRAQELFF. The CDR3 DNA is TGTGCCACCAGAAACAGGGCTCAGGAGCTGTTTTTT.

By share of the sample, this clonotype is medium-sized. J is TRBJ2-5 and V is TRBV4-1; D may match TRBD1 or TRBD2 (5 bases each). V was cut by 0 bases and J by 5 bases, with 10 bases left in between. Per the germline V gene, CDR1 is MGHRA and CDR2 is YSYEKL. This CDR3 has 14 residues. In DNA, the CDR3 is TGCGCCAGCAGCCAAGAGGGGGACGGGGAGACCCAGTACTTC. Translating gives CASSQEGDGETQYF.

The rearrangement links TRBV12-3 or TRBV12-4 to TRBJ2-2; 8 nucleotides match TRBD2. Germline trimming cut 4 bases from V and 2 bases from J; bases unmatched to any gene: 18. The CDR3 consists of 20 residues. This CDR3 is CASSSLWDNLAGYNTGELFF. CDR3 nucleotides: TGTGCCAGCAGTTCACTTTGGGACAACCTAGCGGGCTACAACACCGGGGAGCTGTTTTTT.

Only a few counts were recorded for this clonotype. In DNA, the CDR3 is TGTGCCAGCAGCCCATGGGGGACAGAAGAGACCCAGTACTTC. This encodes CASSPWGTEETQYF. The chain recombines TRBV7-9 with TRBJ2-5; 7 bases line up with TRBD1. The length of the CDR3 is 14 residues. Looked up from germline, CDR1 is SEHNR and CDR2 is FQNEAQ (reference sequence). V shed 5 bases, J shed 3 bases, and the junction held 6 bases outside the gene matches.

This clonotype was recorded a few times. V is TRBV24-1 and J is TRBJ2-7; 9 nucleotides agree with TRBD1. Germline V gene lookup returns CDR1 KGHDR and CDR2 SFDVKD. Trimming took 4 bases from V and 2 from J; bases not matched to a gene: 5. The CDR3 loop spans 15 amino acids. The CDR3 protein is CATSDHRGPTYEQYF. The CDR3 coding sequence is TGTGCCACCAGTGACCACAGGGGGCCAACCTACGAGCAGTACTTC.

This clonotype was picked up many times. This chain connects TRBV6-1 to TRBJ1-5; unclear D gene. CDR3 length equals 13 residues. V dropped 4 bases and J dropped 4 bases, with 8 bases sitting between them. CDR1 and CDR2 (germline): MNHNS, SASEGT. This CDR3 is CASSADRNQPQHF. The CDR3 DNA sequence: TGTGCCAGCAGTGCGGATAGGAATCAGCCCCAGCATTTT.

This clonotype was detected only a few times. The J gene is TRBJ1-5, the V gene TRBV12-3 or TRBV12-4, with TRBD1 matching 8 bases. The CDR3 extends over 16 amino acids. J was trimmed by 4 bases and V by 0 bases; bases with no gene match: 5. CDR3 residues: CASSLASRGQNQPQHF. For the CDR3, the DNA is TGTGCCAGCAGTTTAGCGAGCAGGGGGCAAAATCAGCCCCAGCATTTT.

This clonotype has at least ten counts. The CDR3 coding sequence is TGCAGTGCTAGAGATATCCGCCGGGAGGTCAATGAGCAGTTCTTC. It codes for CSARDIRREVNEQFF. The V call is TRBV20-1, the J call TRBJ2-1; 7 bases fit TRBD2. The CDR3 loop spans 15 amino acids. The germline gives CDR1 DFQATT, CDR2 SNEGSKA (reference sequence). V was pared by 0 bases and J by 6 bases, with 8 bases of the junction left unmatched.

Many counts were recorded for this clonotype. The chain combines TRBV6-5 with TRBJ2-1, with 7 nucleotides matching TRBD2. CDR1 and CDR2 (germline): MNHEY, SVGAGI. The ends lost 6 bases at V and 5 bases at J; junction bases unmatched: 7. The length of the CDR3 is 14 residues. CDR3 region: CASSPGTTHNEQFF. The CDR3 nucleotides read TGTGCCAGCAGCCCCGGGACTACCCACAATGAGCAGTTCTTC.

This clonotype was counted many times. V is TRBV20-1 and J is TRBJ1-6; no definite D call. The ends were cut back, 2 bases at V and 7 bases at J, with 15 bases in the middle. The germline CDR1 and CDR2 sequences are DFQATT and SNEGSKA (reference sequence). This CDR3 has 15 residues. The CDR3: CSARIPGPLNSPLHF. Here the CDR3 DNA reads TGCAGTGCTAGAATCCCGGGTCCCTTAAATTCACCCCTCCACTTT.

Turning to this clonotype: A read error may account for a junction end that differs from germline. CDR3 protein: CASSELDWTSDFSGANALTF. The CDR3 nucleotides are TGTGCCAGCAGTGAATTGGATTGGACGTCGGATTTCTCTGGGGCCAACGCCCTGACTTTC. V and J are TRBV6-1 and TRBJ2-6, with D tentatively TRBD1 (5 bases). The CDR3 contains 20 residues. Per germline, CDR1 MNHNS and CDR2 SASEGT.

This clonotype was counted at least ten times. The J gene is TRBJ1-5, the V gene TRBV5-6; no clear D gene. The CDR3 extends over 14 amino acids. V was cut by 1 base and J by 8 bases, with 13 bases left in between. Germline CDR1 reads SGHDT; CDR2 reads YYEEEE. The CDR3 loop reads CASSLRTGLKPQHF. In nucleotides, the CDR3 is TGTGCCAGCAGCTTGCGTACCGGGTTGAAGCCCCAGCATTTT.

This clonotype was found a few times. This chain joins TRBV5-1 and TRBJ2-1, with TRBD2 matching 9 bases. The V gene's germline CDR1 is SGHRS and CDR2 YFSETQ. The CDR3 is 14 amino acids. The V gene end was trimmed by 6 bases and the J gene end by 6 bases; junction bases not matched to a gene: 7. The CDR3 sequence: CASKVGTSLNEQFF. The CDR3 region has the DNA TGCGCCAGCAAGGTCGGGACTAGCCTCAATGAGCAGTTCTTC.

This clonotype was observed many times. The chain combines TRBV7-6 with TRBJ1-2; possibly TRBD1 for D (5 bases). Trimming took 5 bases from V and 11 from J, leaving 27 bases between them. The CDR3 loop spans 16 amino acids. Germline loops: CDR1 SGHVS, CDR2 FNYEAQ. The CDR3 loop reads CASSQTPHGAGGSYTF. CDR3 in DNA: TGTGCCAGCAGCCAAACACCCCATGGGGCCGGCGGCTCATACACCTTC.

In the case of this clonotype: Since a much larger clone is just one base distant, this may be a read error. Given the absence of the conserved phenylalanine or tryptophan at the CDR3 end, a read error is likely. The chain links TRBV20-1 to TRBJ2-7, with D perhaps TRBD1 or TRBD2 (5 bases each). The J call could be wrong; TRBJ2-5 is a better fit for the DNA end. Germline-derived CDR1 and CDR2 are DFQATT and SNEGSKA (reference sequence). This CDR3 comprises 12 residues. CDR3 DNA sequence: TGCAGTGCCGGGACGTTCCAAGAGACCCAGTACTTG. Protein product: CSAGTFQETQYL.